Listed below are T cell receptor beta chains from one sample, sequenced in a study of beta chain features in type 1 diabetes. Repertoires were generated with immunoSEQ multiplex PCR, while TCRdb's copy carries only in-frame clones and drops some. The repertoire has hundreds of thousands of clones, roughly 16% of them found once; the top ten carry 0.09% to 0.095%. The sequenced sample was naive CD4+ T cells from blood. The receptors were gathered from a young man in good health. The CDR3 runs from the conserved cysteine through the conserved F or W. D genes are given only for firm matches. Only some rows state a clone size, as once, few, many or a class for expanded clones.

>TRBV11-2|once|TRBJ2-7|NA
CASSLTHRYEQYF
TGTGCCAGCAGCTTAACCCACCGGTACGAGCAGTACTTC
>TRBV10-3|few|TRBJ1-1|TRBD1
CAISESGKGATEAFF
TGTGCCATCAGTGAGTCCGGTAAGGGGGCCACTGAAGCTTTCTTT
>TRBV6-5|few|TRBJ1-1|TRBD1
CASRSGTGDTEAFF
TGTGCCAGCAGGTCCGGGACAGGGGACACTGAAGCTTTCTTT
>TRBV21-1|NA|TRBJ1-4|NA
CASSKAPTGLGEKLFF
TGTGCCAGCAGCAAAGCCCCCACAGGTCTGGGTGAAAAACTGTTTTTT
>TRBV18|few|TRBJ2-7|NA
CASSPPSYEQYF
TGTGCCAGCTCACCACCCTCCTACGAGCAGTACTTC
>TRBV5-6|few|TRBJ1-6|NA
CASTPSGANSPLHF
TGTGCCAGCACCCCGTCGGGGGCTAATTCACCCCTCCACTTT
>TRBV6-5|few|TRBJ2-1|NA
CASSYSRLSNNEQFF
TGTGCCAGCAGTTACTCTAGGCTGAGTAACAATGAGCAGTTCTTC
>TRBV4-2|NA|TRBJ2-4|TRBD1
CASSQGRQGESIQYF
TGTGCCAGCAGCCAAGGGAGACAGGGAGAGTCCATTCAGTACTTC
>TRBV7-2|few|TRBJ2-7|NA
CASSPRMGKEHEQYF
TGTGCCAGCAGCCCTCGGATGGGTAAAGAGCACGAGCAGTACTTC
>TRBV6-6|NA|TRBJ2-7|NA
CASTRGVYEQYF
TGTGCCAGCACCAGGGGCGTGTACGAGCAGTACTTC
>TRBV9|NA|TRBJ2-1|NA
CASSVGTTYNEQFF
TGTGCCAGCAGCGTAGGGACAACCTACAATGAGCAGTTCTTC
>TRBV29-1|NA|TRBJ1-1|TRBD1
CSAVGQTGMNTEAFF
TGCAGCGCTGTTGGCCAGACAGGGATGAACACTGAAGCTTTCTTT
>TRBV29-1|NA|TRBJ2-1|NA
CSVERARREQFF
TGCAGCGTTGAACGAGCTCGACGTGAGCAGTTCTTC
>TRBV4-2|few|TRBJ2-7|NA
CASSQDPQASYEQYF
TGTGCCAGCAGCCAAGATCCACAGGCAAGCTACGAGCAGTACTTC
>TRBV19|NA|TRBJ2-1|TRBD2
CASSMLSGRAYNEQFF
TGTGCCAGTAGTATGCTGAGCGGGAGGGCCTACAATGAGCAGTTCTTC
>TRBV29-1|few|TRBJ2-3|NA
CSVGPGTDTQYF
TGCAGCGTTGGTCCAGGGACAGATACGCAGTATTTT
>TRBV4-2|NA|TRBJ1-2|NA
CASSQGGQGTNYGYTF
TGTGCCAGCAGCCAGGGCGGGCAGGGGACTAACTATGGCTACACCTTC
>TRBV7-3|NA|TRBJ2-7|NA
CASSWDTYYEQYF
TGTGCCAGCAGCTGGGACACTTACTACGAGCAGTACTTC
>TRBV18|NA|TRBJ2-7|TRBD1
CASSRRQGAGEQYF
TGTGCCAGCTCACGCCGACAGGGGGCCGGCGAGCAGTACTTC
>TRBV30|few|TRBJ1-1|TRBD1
CAWRGQGNTEAFF
TGTGCCTGGAGGGGACAGGGGAACACTGAAGCTTTCTTT
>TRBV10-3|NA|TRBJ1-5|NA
CAISDRGGMDQPQHF
TGTGCCATCAGTGACAGAGGGGGGATGGATCAGCCCCAGCATTTT
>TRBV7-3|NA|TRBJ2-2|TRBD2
CASSLSGAIGELFF
TGTGCCAGCAGCCTGAGCGGGGCTATTGGGGAGCTGTTTTTT
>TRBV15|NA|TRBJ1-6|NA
CATSRAPSRRSSNSPLHF
TGTGCCACCAGCAGAGCCCCGAGCAGGCGATCCTCTAATTCACCCCTCCACTTT
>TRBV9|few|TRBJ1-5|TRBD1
CASSGTGGSNQPQHF
TGTGCCAGCAGCGGGACAGGGGGTAGCAATCAGCCCCAGCATTTT
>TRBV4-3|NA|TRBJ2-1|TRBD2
CASSQDRLAGGHGQFF
TGCGCCAGCAGCCAAGATCGACTAGCGGGGGGCCACGGGCAGTTCTTC
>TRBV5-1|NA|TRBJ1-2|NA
CASSALIQTSVYTF
TGCGCCAGCAGCGCATTAATACAAACCAGCGTTTACACCTTC
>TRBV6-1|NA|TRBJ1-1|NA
CASSESGGSAFF
TGTGCCAGCAGTGAATCCGGGGGATCAGCTTTCTTT
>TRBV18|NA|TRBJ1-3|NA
CASSQGSTSGGNTIYF
TGTGCCAGCTCACAAGGGAGTACCAGCGGAGGAAACACCATATATTTT
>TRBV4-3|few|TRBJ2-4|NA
CASSQDISGIIQYF
TGCGCCAGCAGCCAAGATATCTCAGGGATCATTCAGTACTTC
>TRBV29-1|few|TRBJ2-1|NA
CSGWILGYRMGFSYNEQFF
TGCAGCGGGTGGATTTTGGGGTACCGGATGGGGTTCTCCTACAATGAGCAGTTCTTC